These T cell receptor beta chains were read from a single sample in a study of T-cell reconstitution after alpha-beta-depleted transplantation in children. TCRdb re-called the PCR reads with MiXCR, one entry per CDR3 protein. The sample shows approximately 82,000 distinct CDR3 sequences, 15% to 20% of them seen only once. Sequenced material: PBMCs, mostly from graft donor cells, taken 360 days after TCRalphabeta/CD19-depleted stem cell transplant. The receptors here all came from a male patient aged 2-9 years who had a stem cell transplant for acute lymphoblastic leukemia, so the T cells may come from the graft donor. Each CDR3 is given with its conserved first and last residue. D genes are given only for firm matches. Only some rows state a clone size, as once, few, many or a class for expanded clones.

TRBV9	NA	NA	TRBJ2-1	TGTGCCAGCAGCGTATATTTGCAGGGACCTCTCGATGAGCAGTTCTTC	CASSVYLQGPLDEQFF
TRBV12-3/TRBV12-4	TRBD2	once	TRBJ2-5	TGTGCCAGCAGGCGAGCGGGAGAAGAGACCCAGTACTTC	CASRRAGEETQYF
TRBV5-6	NA	few	TRBJ1-4	TGTGCCAGCAGCAGCTCCGGGAACCTTGAAAAACTGTTTTTT	CASSSSGNLEKLFF
TRBV11-3	NA	NA	TRBJ2-1	TGTGCCAGCAGCTTAGATATGAGGGGCGATGAGCAGTTCTTC	CASSLDMRGDEQFF
TRBV11-3	NA	NA	TRBJ1-1	TGTGCCAGCAGCAGCCGGGGACTTACTGCCATGAACACTGAAGCTTTCTTT	CASSSRGLTAMNTEAFF
TRBV12-3/TRBV12-4	NA	NA	TRBJ1-2	TGTGCCAGCAGTTTTCTACAGTTCTATGGCTACACCTTC	CASSFLQFYGYTF
TRBV12-3/TRBV12-4	TRBD2	NA	TRBJ2-1	TGTGCCAGCAAGCCTAGCGGGACCTACAATGAGCAGTTCTTC	CASKPSGTYNEQFF
TRBV10-3	NA	few	TRBJ1-1	TGTGCCATCAAAGGCATGAACACTGAAGCTTTCTTT	CAIKGMNTEAFF
TRBV3-1	TRBD2	NA	TRBJ2-7	TGTGCCAGCAGCCAAGTGGGCGGGAGCTCCTACGAGCAGTACTTC	CASSQVGGSSYEQYF
TRBV10-2	TRBD1	few	TRBJ2-7	TGCGCCAGCAGTGAGTGGGGACAGGGGCTGGCTACCTACGAGCAGTACTTC	CASSEWGQGLATYEQYF
TRBV7-9	NA	NA	TRBJ2-1	TGTGCCAGCAGCTCTACCAATGAGCAGTTCTTC	CASSSTNEQFF
TRBV3-1	NA	many	TRBJ2-1	TGTGCCAGCAGCCAAGATCCCCCCGGGAGTAAGGACTTAGGTGACGATGAGCAGTTCTTC	CASSQDPPGSKDLGDDEQFF
TRBV12-3/TRBV12-4	NA	many	TRBJ2-4	TGTGCCAGTCATACAGGGCCCCTGACCAAAAACATTCAGTACTTC	CASHTGPLTKNIQYF
TRBV18	NA	NA	TRBJ2-1	TGTGCCAGCTCACACCGGGACTACAATGAGCAGTTCTTC	CASSHRDYNEQFF
TRBV4-1	TRBD2	few	TRBJ2-5	TGCGCCAGCAGCCAAGAGGGACTAGCGGGAGGACAAGAGACCCAGTACTTC	CASSQEGLAGGQETQYF
TRBV5-1	NA	NA	TRBJ2-7	TGCGCCAGCAGCTTGGTCTTCCGGGGGTACGAGCAGTACTTC	CASSLVFRGYEQYF
TRBV5-6	NA	NA	TRBJ2-5	TGTGCCAGCAGCTTGTGGAGGGGCTGGACCCAGTACTTC	CASSLWRGWTQYF
TRBV14	TRBD1	few	TRBJ2-3	TGTGCCAGCAGCCAGAGGGACAGGGTGGATACGCAGTATTTT	CASSQRDRVDTQYF
TRBV24-1	NA	few	TRBJ2-1	TGTGCCACCAGTGATAGGGGGGGCGCATACAATGAGCAGTTCTTC	CATSDRGGAYNEQFF
TRBV5-6	NA	NA	TRBJ1-5	TGTGCCAGCAGCTTGTGGGGTAATCAGCCCCAGCATTTT	CASSLWGNQPQHF
TRBV12-3/TRBV12-4	NA	few	TRBJ2-1	TGTGCCAGCACCCCCTCTCTAGCCGCCCCCTACAATGAGCAGTTCTTC	CASTPSLAAPYNEQFF
TRBV10-3	TRBD1	NA	TRBJ1-2	TGTGCCATCAGTGGGGACAGCTATGGCTACACCTTC	CAISGDSYGYTF
TRBV6-1	TRBD1	NA	TRBJ1-2	TGTGCCAGCAGCGGGACAGGGGGCTTTGGCTACACCTTC	CASSGTGGFGYTF
TRBV5-6	NA	once	TRBJ2-7	TGTGCCAGCAGTCCATACAACAGGGTGGACTACGAGCAGTACTTC	CASSPYNRVDYEQYF
TRBV6-5	NA	NA	TRBJ1-2	TGTGCCAGCAGTTACCTCCGGGTCGACAGAAGTAACTATGGCTACACCTTC	CASSYLRVDRSNYGYTF
TRBV5-5	NA	NA	TRBJ2-7	TGTGCCAGCAGCTTGAGAGAGACGACGGACCACGAGCAGTACTTC	CASSLRETTDHEQYF
TRBV2	NA	few	TRBJ1-2	TGTGCCAGCAGTGTGTGGCAGGAGGGCGGCTACACCTTC	CASSVWQEGGYTF
TRBV24-1	TRBD1	many	TRBJ2-7	TGTGCCACCGCCCCGCAGGGGGCGCCCAACGAGCAGTACTTC	CATAPQGAPNEQYF
TRBV4-1	TRBD2	many	TRBJ2-1	TGCGCCAGCAGCCAAGAATCGGCTAGCGGAATCTACAATGAGCAGTTCTTC	CASSQESASGIYNEQFF
TRBV10-1	NA	NA	TRBJ1-1	TGCGCCAGCAGTAGTTCGTACACTGAAGCTTTCTTT	CASSSSYTEAFF
TRBV3-1	NA	NA	TRBJ2-1	TGTGCCAGCAGCCAAGTCATTAGCGCCCGCATTGTCAATGAGCAGTTCTTC	CASSQVISARIVNEQFF
TRBV2	NA	few	TRBJ2-1	TGTGCCAGCAGTGAGATCAACAGCTACTACAATGAGCAGTTCTTC	CASSEINSYYNEQFF
TRBV5-4	TRBD1	NA	TRBJ2-1	TGTGCCAGCAGCCCGGACAGGGCATCCTACAATAAGCAGTTCTTC	CASSPDRASYNKQFF
TRBV12-3/TRBV12-4	TRBD2	few	TRBJ2-2	TGTGCCAGCAGTTCTTTTTGGACTAGCGGGAGGGCCCGGAACACCGGGGAGCTGTTTTTT	CASSSFWTSGRARNTGELFF
TRBV4-1	NA	NA	TRBJ2-4	TGCGCCAGCAGCCAAGTGCGGTCCCTAGCTGCAGCCAAAAACATTCAGTACTTC	CASSQVRSLAAAKNIQYF
TRBV2	TRBD2	NA	TRBJ2-7	TGTGCCAGCAGGTCCTACCGGACTAGCGGTTCCTACGAGCAGTACTTC	CASRSYRTSGSYEQYF
TRBV7-9	TRBD2	NA	TRBJ2-2	TGTGCCAGCAGCGTGACTAGCGGAAACACCGGGGAGCTGTTTTTT	CASSVTSGNTGELFF
TRBV29-1	TRBD2	NA	TRBJ2-5	TGCAGCGTTCATCAGGGAGGGCTGACTGCTGGGACCCAGTACTTC	CSVHQGGLTAGTQYF
TRBV6-5	NA	NA	TRBJ1-2	TGTGCCAGCAGTTACGGGGAGCTCTATGGCTACACCTTC	CASSYGELYGYTF
TRBV7-9	NA	many	TRBJ2-1	TGTGCCAGCAGCTTAAGGCCGGGACTCCTTTTGGATGAGCAGTTCTTC	CASSLRPGLLLDEQFF
TRBV12-3/TRBV12-4	TRBD2	many	TRBJ2-7	TGTGCCAGCAGTCCCGGACTAGCGGGGGCCTACGAGCAGTACTTC	CASSPGLAGAYEQYF
TRBV24-1	TRBD2	few	TRBJ2-5	TGTGCCACCAGTCAGCTAGCGGGAGTCGGTTTTGAGACCCAGTACTTC	CATSQLAGVGFETQYF
TRBV2	NA	once	TRBJ2-1	TGTGCCAGCAATACAGGGAGGCAGTTCTTC	CASNTGRQFF
TRBV12-3/TRBV12-4	NA	few	TRBJ2-6	TGTGCCAGCAGTTTATCAGGTGCCGTGCTCTCTGGGGCCAACGTCCTGACTTTC	CASSLSGAVLSGANVLTF
TRBV11-2	TRBD1	many	TRBJ2-2	TGTGCCAGCAGCGCGACAGGGTACACCGGGGAGCTGTTTTTT	CASSATGYTGELFF
TRBV6-5	TRBD2	few	TRBJ2-2	TGTGCCAGCAGTTACTCCCGGACTAGCCCTAACACCGGGGAGCTGTTTTTT	CASSYSRTSPNTGELFF
TRBV4-2	NA	NA	TRBJ2-1	TGTGCCAGCAGACTAGAGCTTGGACACGGGCGGTTTTCCTACAATGAGCAGTTCTTC	CASRLELGHGRFSYNEQFF
TRBV7-9	TRBD2	NA	TRBJ2-2	TGTGCCAGCAGCGTTATAGCGGGAGGCCCCGGGGAGCTGTTTTTT	CASSVIAGGPGELFF
TRBV7-9	NA	few	TRBJ1-2	TGTGCCAGCAGCTTCGGACCAGAGCGCAGGAACTATGGCTACACCTTC	CASSFGPERRNYGYTF
TRBV11-2	NA	few	TRBJ2-7	TGTGCCAGCAGCTTCGGGGAAACCTACGAGCAGTACTTC	CASSFGETYEQYF
TRBV24-1	NA	NA	TRBJ2-3	TGTGCCACCAGTGATTATCGGGATACGCAGTATTTT	CATSDYRDTQYF
TRBV7-2	NA	many	TRBJ2-1	TGTGCCAGCAGCTTATTACAGGGTGCCTACAATGAGCAGTTCTTC	CASSLLQGAYNEQFF
TRBV29-1	TRBD2	many	TRBJ2-1	TGCAGCGTTGGGTCACTAGCGATCTACAACAATGAGCAGTTCTTC	CSVGSLAIYNNEQFF
TRBV12-3/TRBV12-4	TRBD2	few	TRBJ2-1	TGTGCCAGCAGGAACCAACCGGGACTAGGGTTGTTCTTC	CASRNQPGLGLFF
TRBV6-5	TRBD1	NA	TRBJ2-3	TGTGCCAGCAGACCAAATACAGGGGGCGGCACAGATACGCAGTATTTT	CASRPNTGGGTDTQYF
TRBV6-5	NA	NA	TRBJ1-1	TGTGCCAGCAGTTACTCCGGGGCGGGGAACACTGAAGCTTTCTTT	CASSYSGAGNTEAFF
TRBV10-3	TRBD1	few	TRBJ2-1	TGTGCCATCAGTACCACAGGGGGCAATGAGCAGTTCTTC	CAISTTGGNEQFF
TRBV5-1	NA	NA	TRBJ1-1	TGCGCCAGCAGCTTCCGGGGGGGGAACACTGAAGCTTTCTTT	CASSFRGGNTEAFF
TRBV5-1	NA	few	TRBJ2-6	TGCGCCAGCAGCTTAAGGCTACAGGGCATCTCTGGGGCCAACGTCCTGACTTTC	CASSLRLQGISGANVLTF
TRBV5-6	TRBD2	few	TRBJ2-3	TGTGCCAGCAGCTTGTGGGGGACTAGCGGCACAGATACGCAGTATTTT	CASSLWGTSGTDTQYF